This entry lists 7 T cell receptor beta chains sequenced from one sample in a study of cytotoxic CD8 clonotypes in ibrutinib-treated CLL. The method was immunoSEQ multiplex PCR; TCRdb's version includes in-frame clones alone and lacks a portion of them. The table records fewer than 400,000 clones, 67% of them present only once. Sequencing used PBMCs, obtained after 36 months of ibrutinib treatment. The source of these receptors is a human donor with chronic lymphocytic leukemia.

The chain employs TRBV6-1 and TRBJ1-5; 7 bases align to TRBD1. Germline V CDR1 and CDR2: MNHNS, SASEGT. V lost 5 bases, J lost 15 bases, and 19 bases stayed unmatched. This CDR3 is 15 amino acids long. CDR3 protein: CASSRDRDRLRQRHF. DNA for the CDR3: TGTGCCAGCAGTAGAGACCGGGACAGATTGCGTCAGCGGCATTTT.

This clone was observed a handful of times. The chain combines TRBV7-8 with TRBJ2-1; weak D call: TRBD2 (6 bases). V was trimmed by 3 bases and J by 7 bases, leaving 13 bases between them. The CDR3 totals 14 residues. Germline-derived CDR1 and CDR2 are SGHVS and FQNEAQ. The CDR3 protein is CASSFTGVGNEQFF. DNA of the CDR3: TGTGCCAGCAGCTTTACGGGAGTAGGAAATGAGCAGTTCTTC. The complete variable domain, with remaining parts taken from reference TRBV7-8 and TRBJ2-1, reads GAGVSQSPRYKVAKRGQDVALRCDPISGHVSLFWYQQALGQGPEFLTYFQNEAQLDKSGLPSDRFFAERPEGSVSTLKIQRTQQEDSAVYLCASSFTGVGNEQFFGPGTRLTVL.

The V call is TRBV5-4, the J call TRBJ2-5, with D unclear. From germline, CDR1 is SGHNT and CDR2 YYREEE (reference sequence). V was cut by 2 bases and J by 5 bases, with 13 bases left in between. The CDR3 spans 14 residues. The CDR3 sequence is CASSLMGLGETQYF. The CDR3 DNA reads TGTGCCAGCAGCTTAATGGGGTTGGGTGAGACCCAGTACTTC.

The V call is TRBV5-1, the J call TRBJ2-7; 9 bases align to TRBD1. The CDR3 loop spans 16 amino acids. Germline V lookup: CDR1 SGHRS, CDR2 YFSETQ. V lost 1 base to trimming and J lost 5 bases; unmatched junction nucleotides: 10. CDR3 loop: CASSLRGTGIGNEQYF. The DNA of the CDR3 is TGCGCCAGCAGCTTGCGAGGGACAGGGATAGGTAACGAGCAGTACTTC.

This chain links TRBV7-9 with TRBJ1-4; D gene unclear. Germline V lookup: CDR1 SEHNR, CDR2 FQNEAQ (reference sequence). Trimming stripped 4 bases from V and 1 base from J, with 4 bases between. This CDR3 spans 13 amino acids. Here the CDR3 DNA reads TGTGCCAGCAGCTCCAGAACTAATGAAAAACTGTTTTTT. This gives the protein CASSSRTNEKLFF.

In its sample, this clone was seen a few times. This chain links TRBV23-1 with TRBJ1-2; D possibly corresponds to TRBD1 (6 bases). TRBV23-1 is filed as an ORF, its function uncertain. The CDR3 extends over 14 amino acids. Trimming shortened V by 2 bases and J by 4 bases, and 11 bases separated the two germline ends. CDR3 in DNA: TGCGCCAGCAGTCAAGGACAGAGCCTCTATGGCTACACCTTC. Translation gives CASSQGQSLYGYTF.

The chain employs TRBV19 and TRBJ2-7, with a tentative D call TRBD1 (6 bases). V was pared by 5 bases and J by 3 bases, with 14 bases between. There are 14 residues in the CDR3. CDR1 and CDR2 (germline): LNHDA, SQIVND (reference sequence). This CDR3 is CASSYTGYGYEQYF. The DNA of the CDR3 is TGTGCCAGTAGTTACACAGGGTATGGCTACGAGCAGTACTTC.